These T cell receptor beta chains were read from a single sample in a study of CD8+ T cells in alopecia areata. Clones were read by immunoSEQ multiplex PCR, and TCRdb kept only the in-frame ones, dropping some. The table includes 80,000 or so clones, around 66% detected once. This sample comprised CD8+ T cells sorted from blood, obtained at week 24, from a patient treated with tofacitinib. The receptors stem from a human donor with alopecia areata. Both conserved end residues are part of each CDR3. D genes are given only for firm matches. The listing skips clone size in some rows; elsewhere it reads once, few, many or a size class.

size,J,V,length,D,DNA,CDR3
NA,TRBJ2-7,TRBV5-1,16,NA,TGCGCCAGCAGCTTGGCCGGGAACCGGGGTTTCGGGGAGCAGTACTTC,CASSLAGNRGFGEQYF
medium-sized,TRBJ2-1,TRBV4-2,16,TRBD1,TGTGCCAGCAGCCAAGTGGGACAGGGTCCCTACAATGAGCAGTTCTTC,CASSQVGQGPYNEQFF
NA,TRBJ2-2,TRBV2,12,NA,TGTGCCAGCAGTGGGCGCTCCGGGGAGCTGTTTTTT,CASSGRSGELFF
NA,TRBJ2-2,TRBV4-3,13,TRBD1,TGCGCCAGTGGACAGGGGCGGGGCGGGGAGCTGTTTTTT,CASGQGRGGELFF
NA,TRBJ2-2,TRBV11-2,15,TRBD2,TGTGCCAGCAGCCCTGCGGGGGGGCCCACCGGGGAGCTGTTTTTT,CASSPAGGPTGELFF
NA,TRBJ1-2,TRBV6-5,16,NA,TGTGCCAGCAGTTACGGGAGGAACCCGAGGAACTATGGCTACACCTTC,CASSYGRNPRNYGYTF
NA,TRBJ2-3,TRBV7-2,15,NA,TGTGCCAGCAGCGCCACCTTTTTGGGGACAGATACGCAGTATTTT,CASSATFLGTDTQYF
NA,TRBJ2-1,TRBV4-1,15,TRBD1,TGCGCCAGCAGGCTACAGGGGGGAACTTACAATGAGCAGTTCTTC,CASRLQGGTYNEQFF
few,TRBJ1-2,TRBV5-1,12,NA,TGCGCCAGCAGCTTGGGGGGTAGCGGCTACACCTTC,CASSLGGSGYTF
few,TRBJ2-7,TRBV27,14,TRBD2,TGTGCCAGCAGTCTAGCGGGAGTTGGGTACGAGCAGTACTTC,CASSLAGVGYEQYF
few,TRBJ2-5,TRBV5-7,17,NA,TGTGCCAGCAGCTGCCTTGAATTGGAGGGGGCAGGGGAGACCCAGTACTTC,CASSCLELEGAGETQYF
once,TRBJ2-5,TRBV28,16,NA,TGTGCCAGCAGTCTTCAACCTAGCGGAGGGGGGGAGACCCAGTACTTC,CASSLQPSGGGETQYF
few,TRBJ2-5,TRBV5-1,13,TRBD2,TGCGCCAGCAGCACACGGGGGGAAGAGACCCAGTACTTC,CASSTRGEETQYF
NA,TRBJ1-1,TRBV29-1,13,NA,TGCAGCGCTCTTGAGGTGGATGCCCCTGAAGCTTTCTTT,CSALEVDAPEAFF
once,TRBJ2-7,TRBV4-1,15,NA,TGCGCCAGCAGCCAAGATAGGGGGACATCCTACGAGCAGTACTTC,CASSQDRGTSYEQYF
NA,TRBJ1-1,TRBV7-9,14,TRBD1,TGTGCCAGCAGCTTGACAGGGGGGACGACTGAAGCTTTCTTT,CASSLTGGTTEAFF
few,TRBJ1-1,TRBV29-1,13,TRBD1,TGCAGCGGACGGGACAGGATGAACACTGAAGCTTTCTTT,CSGRDRMNTEAFF
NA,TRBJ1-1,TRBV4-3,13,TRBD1,TGCGCCAGCAGCCAATGGCAGGGGGTTGAAGCTTTCTTT,CASSQWQGVEAFF